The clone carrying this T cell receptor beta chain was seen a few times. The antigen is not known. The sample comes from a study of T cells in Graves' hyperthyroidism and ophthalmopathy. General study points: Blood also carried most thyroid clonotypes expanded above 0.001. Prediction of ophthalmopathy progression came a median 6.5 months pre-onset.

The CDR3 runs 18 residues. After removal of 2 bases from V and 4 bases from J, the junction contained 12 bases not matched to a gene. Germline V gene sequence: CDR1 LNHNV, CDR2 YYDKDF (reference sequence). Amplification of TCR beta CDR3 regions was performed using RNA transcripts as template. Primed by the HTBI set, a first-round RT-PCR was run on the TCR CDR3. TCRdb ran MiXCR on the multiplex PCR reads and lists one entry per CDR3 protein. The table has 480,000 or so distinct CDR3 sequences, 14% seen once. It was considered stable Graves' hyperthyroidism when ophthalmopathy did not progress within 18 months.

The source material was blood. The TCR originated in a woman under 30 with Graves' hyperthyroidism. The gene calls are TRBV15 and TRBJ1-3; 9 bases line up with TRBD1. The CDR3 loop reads CATSRPPTGGLRGNTIYF. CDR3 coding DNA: TGTGCCACCAGCAGACCCCCGACAGGGGGTTTAAGGGGAAACACCATATATTTT.